A selection of T cell receptor beta chains follows, all from one sample in a study of OX40 agonist ivuxolimab in advanced cancers. Profiling relied on immunoSEQ multiplex PCR, and the TCRdb table lists in-frame clones only, not all of them. The sample holds about 49,000 clones, roughly 79% seen once. The sequenced sample was CD4+ or CD8+ T cells sorted from blood, obtained in a trial of the OX40 agonist ivuxolimab. The receptors here all came from an adult with an advanced solid tumor such as melanoma, head and neck, liver or kidney cancer. CDR3s include the opening cysteine and the closing phenylalanine or tryptophan. Each record gives: V gene, clone size, J gene, D gene, CDR3 DNA, CDR3 protein. D genes are given only for firm matches. Expanded clones get a size class; other rows say once, few or many, or leave the size out.

V: TRBV5-1; size: .; J: TRBJ2-1; D: .; DNA: TGCGCCAGCAGCTTGGCAGGCAATGAGCAGTTCTTC; CDR3: CASSLAGNEQFF
V: TRBV27; size: .; J: TRBJ1-1; D: .; DNA: TGTGCCAGCAGTTTCGGGGTCCGCACTGAAGCTTTCTTT; CDR3: CASSFGVRTEAFF
V: TRBV28; size: few; J: TRBJ2-1; D: .; DNA: TGTGCCAGCAGTTTGTTACTCGGGAGATCCTACAATGAGCAGTTCTTC; CDR3: CASSLLLGRSYNEQFF
V: TRBV11-3; size: .; J: TRBJ2-2; D: .; DNA: TGTGCCAGCAGCCCCCCGGAGCGGGCTAACACCGGGGAGCTGTTTTTT; CDR3: CASSPPERANTGELFF
V: TRBV7-6; size: .; J: TRBJ2-3; D: TRBD1; DNA: TGTGCCAGCAGCTTACAGGGGGACACAGATACGCAGTATTTT; CDR3: CASSLQGDTDTQYF
V: TRBV5-8; size: .; J: TRBJ2-3; D: TRBD2; DNA: TGTGCCAGCAGCATGGGACTAGCGTTTAGCACAGATACGCAGTATTTT; CDR3: CASSMGLAFSTDTQYF
V: TRBV15; size: once; J: TRBJ2-5; D: .; DNA: TGTGCCACCGGAGAGACCCAGTACTTC; CDR3: CATGETQYF
V: TRBV4-3; size: .; J: TRBJ1-3; D: .; DNA: TGCGCCAGCAGCCAAGGGACAGCTGGAAACACCATATATTTT; CDR3: CASSQGTAGNTIYF
V: TRBV15; size: .; J: TRBJ2-5; D: .; DNA: TGTGCCACCAGCAGAGACCCAATGGGACATTGGGAGACCCAGTACTTC; CDR3: CATSRDPMGHWETQYF
V: TRBV4-1; size: .; J: TRBJ1-1; D: .; DNA: TGCGCCAGCAGCCAAGGGGCCGGGGGGTACACTGAAGCTTTCTTT; CDR3: CASSQGAGGYTEAFF
V: TRBV28; size: .; J: TRBJ2-3; D: .; DNA: TGTGCCAGCAGTTCCTCGGACGTGGGGGAAAGCACAGATACGCAGTATTTT; CDR3: CASSSSDVGESTDTQYF
V: TRBV21-1; size: once; J: TRBJ2-1; D: .; DNA: TGTGCCAGCCAGCCCGGGGGACTTTACAATGAGCAGTTCTTC; CDR3: CASQPGGLYNEQFF
V: TRBV28; size: .; J: TRBJ2-5; D: .; DNA: TGTGCCAGCAGTTTACCCCCGGGTCCCCAGTACTTC; CDR3: CASSLPPGPQYF
V: TRBV4-3; size: .; J: TRBJ1-5; D: .; DNA: TGCGCCAGCAGCCAACTGACAGGCTCAAATCAGCCCCAGCATTTT; CDR3: CASSQLTGSNQPQHF
V: TRBV6-5; size: .; J: TRBJ2-2; D: TRBD1; DNA: TGTGCCAGCAGTTACTCGACACAGGGGGGCACCGGGGAGCTGTTTTTT; CDR3: CASSYSTQGGTGELFF
V: TRBV4-1; size: .; J: TRBJ2-1; D: .; DNA: TGCGCCAGCAGCCATCTGAGCTCCTACAATGAGCAGTTCTTC; CDR3: CASSHLSSYNEQFF
V: TRBV30; size: once; J: TRBJ1-3; D: .; DNA: TGTGCCTGGAAACACCGGGGAAACACCATATATTTT; CDR3: CAWKHRGNTIYF
V: TRBV27; size: once; J: TRBJ2-1; D: .; DNA: TGTGCCAGCAGTTTGGACAGCTACAACGAGCAGTTCTTC; CDR3: CASSLDSYNEQFF
V: TRBV6-5; size: .; J: TRBJ1-1; D: .; DNA: TGTGCCAGCAGTTATACGGCAGGCCGTGAAGCTTTCTTT; CDR3: CASSYTAGREAFF
V: TRBV5-5; size: .; J: TRBJ2-3; D: .; DNA: TGTGCCAGCAGCTTTGACAGCCCCACAGATACGCAGTATTTT; CDR3: CASSFDSPTDTQYF
V: TRBV6-6; size: .; J: TRBJ1-4; D: .; DNA: TGTGCCAGCAGTTACTCTTTACAGGGTAGGGAAAAACTGTTTTTT; CDR3: CASSYSLQGREKLFF
V: TRBV11-3; size: .; J: TRBJ2-1; D: TRBD1; DNA: TGTGCCAGCAGCTTGGAGACAGGGGGCTCCTACAATGAGCAGTTCTTC; CDR3: CASSLETGGSYNEQFF
V: TRBV9; size: .; J: TRBJ2-2; D: .; DNA: TGTGCCAGCAGCGTCGGGTCTACGAACACCGGGGAGCTGTTTTTT; CDR3: CASSVGSTNTGELFF
V: TRBV7-2; size: medium-sized; J: TRBJ1-6; D: .; DNA: TGTGCCAGCAGCTTGAGGCACTCCTATAATTCACCCCTCCACTTT; CDR3: CASSLRHSYNSPLHF
V: TRBV7-9; size: .; J: TRBJ2-2; D: .; DNA: TGTGCCAGCAGCGCCTTAGGAGGGAACACCGGGGAGCTGTTTTTT; CDR3: CASSALGGNTGELFF
V: TRBV28; size: .; J: TRBJ2-1; D: TRBD2; DNA: TGTGCCAGCAGTACCCTAGGGACTAGCAGGCCAGGCCCCTACAATGAGCAGTTCTTC; CDR3: CASSTLGTSRPGPYNEQFF
V: TRBV4-1; size: .; J: TRBJ1-6; D: TRBD1; DNA: TGCGCCAGCAGCTCCCAGGGACAGGGTAGGTCACCCCTCCACTTT; CDR3: CASSSQGQGRSPLHF
V: TRBV7-9; size: .; J: TRBJ1-1; D: .; DNA: TGTGCCAGCAGCTTAGAAAGCACTGAAGCTTTCTTT; CDR3: CASSLESTEAFF
V: TRBV4-3; size: .; J: TRBJ2-7; D: .; DNA: TGCGCCAGCAGCCAAGGAGGGTCCTACGAGCAGTACTTC; CDR3: CASSQGGSYEQYF
V: TRBV4-1; size: .; J: TRBJ2-1; D: .; DNA: TGCGCCAGCAGCCAAGTGGCGGCACTCTTACAGTTCTTC; CDR3: CASSQVAALLQFF
V: TRBV27; size: .; J: TRBJ1-1; D: .; DNA: TGTGCCAGCAGCCATCCGGGGGTTACGAACACTGAAGCTTTCTTT; CDR3: CASSHPGVTNTEAFF
V: TRBV28; size: once; J: TRBJ1-5; D: .; DNA: TGTGCCACCCTACCGCAGGGGCTCTATCAGCCCCAGCATTTT; CDR3: CATLPQGLYQPQHF
V: TRBV5-6; size: many; J: TRBJ2-3; D: .; DNA: TGTGCCAGCAGCTCGGACAGCTCAGATACGCAGTATTTT; CDR3: CASSSDSSDTQYF
V: TRBV19; size: few; J: TRBJ2-1; D: TRBD2; DNA: TGTGCCAGTAGTACTACTAGCGGGAGCAATTCCTACAATGAGCAGTTCTTC; CDR3: CASSTTSGSNSYNEQFF
V: TRBV19; size: .; J: TRBJ2-3; D: .; DNA: TGTGCCAGTAGTATGGGGGGGCTCCTCACAGATACGCAGTATTTT; CDR3: CASSMGGLLTDTQYF
V: TRBV6-1; size: .; J: TRBJ2-1; D: .; DNA: TGTGCCAGCAGGCAGTTCTCCTACAATGAGCAGTTCTTC; CDR3: CASRQFSYNEQFF
V: TRBV27; size: .; J: TRBJ2-3; D: .; DNA: TGTGCCAGCAGTCCCTCCGGTGGATATAGCACAGATACGCAGTATTTT; CDR3: CASSPSGGYSTDTQYF
V: TRBV28; size: .; J: TRBJ2-1; D: TRBD1; DNA: TGTGCCAGCAGTGCAGAGTTGGGGACAGCAAGCTCCTACAATGAGCAGTTCTTC; CDR3: CASSAELGTASSYNEQFF
V: TRBV29-1; size: .; J: TRBJ1-2; D: .; DNA: TGCAGCGCCCGGGACGTGAAGGGCTACACCTTC; CDR3: CSARDVKGYTF
V: TRBV5-8; size: .; J: TRBJ2-7; D: TRBD2; DNA: TGTGCCAGCAGCTTGGAAGTGGGAGGGTTCGAGCAGTACTTC; CDR3: CASSLEVGGFEQYF
V: TRBV4-2; size: .; J: TRBJ1-1; D: .; DNA: TGTGCCAGCAGCCAGGCGGACGGGAACACTGAAGCTTTCTTT; CDR3: CASSQADGNTEAFF
V: TRBV6-5; size: .; J: TRBJ1-2; D: .; DNA: TGTGCCAGCAGTTACGAGGGAAGTGGGGGCTACACCTTC; CDR3: CASSYEGSGGYTF
V: TRBV15; size: .; J: TRBJ2-5; D: .; DNA: TGTGCCACCAGCAGAGTAGAGACTCAAGAGACCCAGTACTTC; CDR3: CATSRVETQETQYF
V: TRBV28; size: .; J: TRBJ1-1; D: .; DNA: TGTGCCAGCAGTTTCTTACTTTCGAACACTGAAGCTTTCTTT; CDR3: CASSFLLSNTEAFF
V: TRBV6-6; size: .; J: TRBJ2-3; D: .; DNA: TGTGCCAGCAGTTACACGGGGGCGCGAGCAGATACGCAGTATTTT; CDR3: CASSYTGARADTQYF
V: TRBV2; size: few; J: TRBJ1-2; D: .; DNA: TGTGCCAGCAGTGAAGAGGAGGGTACCTCGATGGGGGGCTACACCTTC; CDR3: CASSEEEGTSMGGYTF
V: TRBV7-9; size: .; J: TRBJ2-1; D: TRBD2; DNA: TGTGCCAGCAGCCTCGGGACTAGCGACGACAATGAGCAGTTCTTC; CDR3: CASSLGTSDDNEQFF
V: TRBV29-1; size: few; J: TRBJ2-7; D: TRBD2; DNA: TGCAGCGTTGAAGATGCTAGCGGGAGCTTCGACGAGCAGTACTTC; CDR3: CSVEDASGSFDEQYF
V: TRBV28; size: once; J: TRBJ2-5; D: .; DNA: TGTGCCAGCAGTCCACTGTACGGGCTGGGGTACTTC; CDR3: CASSPLYGLGYF
V: TRBV28; size: .; J: TRBJ1-1; D: .; DNA: TGTGCCAGCAGTTTTGGATTGATGAACACTGAAGCTTTCTTT; CDR3: CASSFGLMNTEAFF
V: TRBV15; size: .; J: TRBJ1-3; D: .; DNA: TGTGCCACCAGCGAGGACATGTTTTCTGGAAACACCATATATTTT; CDR3: CATSEDMFSGNTIYF